The 5 T cell receptor beta chains listed next were all sequenced from one sample in a study of CD8+ T cells in alopecia areata. It was cDNA, reverse transcribed from extracted RNA, that served as the sequencing template. Sequenced by immunoSEQ multiplex PCR; TCRdb stores in-frame clones only, minus some. This sample has approximately 7,500 clones, with roughly two thirds found just once. The study team obtained lesional scalp punch biopsies and peripheral blood from alopecia areata patients. The sample here was skin, taken at week 0. The receptors were gathered from a human donor with alopecia areata.

This chain connects TRBV30 to TRBJ1-2; unclear D gene. Germline CDR1 and CDR2: GTSNPN and SVGIG (reference sequence). The CDR3 has 14 amino acids. The V end lost 0 bases, the J end lost 8 bases, and 16 bases lay between the germline ends. The CDR3 DNA follows: TGTGCCTGGAGTGTTAAAGGGTTTGACAAGGGCTACACCTTC. Translation gives CAWSVKGFDKGYTF.

The sample holds a few counts of this clone. The V call is TRBV7-3, the J call TRBJ2-5; D is perhaps TRBD2 (6 bases). Germline V gene data show CDR1 as SGHTA and CDR2 as FQGTGA. Between the trimmed V and J ends, which lost 0 bases and 5 bases, there was a span of 13 bases. The CDR3 extends over 15 amino acids. CDR3: CASSLTWAGRETQYF. As DNA, the CDR3 is TGTGCCAGCAGCTTAACTTGGGCAGGGAGGGAGACCCAGTACTTC. The full variable domain, in which reference TRBV7-3 and TRBJ2-5 provide the parts outside the CDR3, is GAGVSQTPSNKVTEKGKYVELRCDPISGHTALYWYRQSLGQGPEFLIYFQGTGAADDSGLPNDRFFAVRPEGSVSTLKIQRTERGDSAVYLCASSLTWAGRETQYFGPGTRLLVL.

V and J are TRBV4-3 and TRBJ1-1; D is ambiguous. There are 14 residues in the CDR3. Trimming cost V 1 base and J 5 bases, with 11 bases left between them. Germline V gene data show CDR1 as LGHNA and CDR2 as YSLEER. In nucleotides, the CDR3 is TGCGCCAGCAGCCAAGTTGGGTTACGGACTGAAGCTTTCTTT. It specifies CASSQVGLRTEAFF.

The J gene is TRBJ1-5, the V gene TRBV6-5; a weak D match, TRBD1 (6 bases). Per the germline V gene, CDR1 is MNHEY and CDR2 is SVGAGI. V lost 5 bases to trimming and J lost 4 bases, with 12 bases between them. This CDR3 region has 14 residues. The CDR3 bases are TGTGCCAGCAGTGGACAGTCCTTTAATCAGCCCCAGCATTTT. It specifies CASSGQSFNQPQHF.

The chain recombines TRBV2 with TRBJ2-5, with a possible D match to TRBD1 (5 bases). Trimming left V 2 bases short and J 5 bases short, with 9 bases between. CDR1 and CDR2 (germline): SNHLY, FYNNEI. The CDR3 consists of 13 residues. CDR3 sequence: CASSERGSETQYF. CDR3 nucleotide sequence: TGTGCCAGCAGTGAAAGGGGAAGCGAGACCCAGTACTTC.